What follows are 10 T cell receptor beta chains derived from one specimen sequenced in a study of T cells after posttransplantation cyclophosphamide. The table came from immunoSEQ multiplex PCR; TCRdb's copy has only in-frame clones and leaves some out. The table lists roughly 2,600 clones, with no singletons. Treatment was busulfan-fludarabine conditioning, a marrow graft, and cyclophosphamide on days +3 and +4. Sequencing was performed on PBMCs, taken 30 days after allogeneic stem cell transplant with posttransplant cyclophosphamide. These receptors were taken from a female patient in her sixties who received an allogeneic stem cell transplant from an unrelated donor, was CMV-positive, and had acute GVHD only. Some T cells may possibly be graft donor cells.

This clone showed up many times. The chain joins TRBV13 to TRBJ2-3; 7 bases line up with TRBD2. The CDR3 consists of 15 residues. Trimming at V came to 5 bases and at J to 0 bases, leaving 5 bases not matched to a gene. Germline V gives CDR1 PRHDT, CDR2 FYEKMQ (reference sequence). The CDR3 loop reads CASSAGDSSTDTQYF. CDR3 DNA sequence: TGTGCCAGCAGCGCGGGGGACTCCAGCACAGATACGCAGTATTTT.

This clone was observed at least ten times. The chain is built from TRBV5-1 and TRBJ1-4; 9 bases align to TRBD1. This CDR3 region has 15 residues. In germline, CDR1 is SGHRS, CDR2 YFSETQ. V shed 4 bases and J 5 bases; nucleotides not matched to a gene: 6. CDR3 bases: TGCGCCAGCAGCCTCCGGGGGACAGGGAATGAAAAACTGTTTTTT. It encodes CASSLRGTGNEKLFF.

This clone is medium-sized. The V gene is TRBV10-3, the J gene TRBJ2-7, with 7 bases matching TRBD1. This CDR3 spans 15 amino acids. Trimming cost V 5 bases and J 7 bases; bases outside gene matches: 14. Germline loops: CDR1 ENHRY, CDR2 SYGVKD. CDR3 in amino acids: CAISPRTGTPSEQYF. The CDR3 nucleotides are TGTGCCATCAGTCCGAGGACAGGTACTCCTAGTGAGCAGTACTTC.

This clone was detected many times. J is TRBJ1-1 and V is TRBV4-1; no clear D. There are 14 residues in the CDR3. The V end was cut by 4 bases, the J end by 5 bases, with 14 bases between. Germline-derived CDR1 and CDR2 are MGHRA and YSYEKL. The CDR3 here is CASSPSLRGTEAFF. The CDR3 DNA sequence: TGCGCCAGCAGCCCTTCTTTACGGGGTACTGAAGCTTTCTTT.

This clone was counted between two and nine times. Possible read error: a much larger clone is one base away. V gene TRBV28 combines with J gene TRBJ1-2; weak D call: TRBD1 (5 bases). Deletions cut 7 bases from V and 9 bases from J, with 27 bases between. CDR3 length: 16 residues. CDR1 and CDR2 from the germline V gene are MDHEN and SYDVKM. CDR3 sequence (DNA): TGTGCCAGCAATCCCGGATGGGCAGGGAAGTATTATCGCTACACCTTC. Amino acid sequence: CASNPGWAGKYYRYTF.

This clone was counted ten times or more. The chain is built from TRBV25-1 and TRBJ1-1, with D perhaps matching TRBD1 (5 bases). The V end was cut by 1 base, the J end by 6 bases, with 15 bases between. The CDR3 is 15 amino acids. Germline V gene sequence: CDR1 MGHDK, CDR2 SYGVNS. DNA of the CDR3: TGTGCCAGCAGTGAATTTCCCCGAGGGGAAGCTGAAGCTTTCTTT. Translating gives CASSEFPRGEAEAFF.

This clone was counted ten times or more. The chain combines TRBV2 with TRBJ1-4; D gene uncertain. The CDR3 totals 15 residues. Germline loops: CDR1 SNHLY, CDR2 FYNNEI. Trimming stripped 6 bases from V and 0 bases from J, with 11 bases between. This CDR3 is CASRDDTTTNEKLFF. CDR3 DNA: TGTGCCAGCAGAGACGACACCACAACTAATGAAAAACTGTTTTTT. Using reference TRBV2 and TRBJ1-4 for the parts outside the CDR3, the full variable domain is EPEVTQTPSHQVTQMGQEVILRCVPISNHLYFYWYRQILGQKVEFLVSFYNNEISEKSEIFDDQFSVERPDGSNFTLKIRSTKLEDSAMYFCASRDDTTTNEKLFFGSGTQLSVL.

In this sample, this clone turned up many times. The chain combines TRBV4-1 with TRBJ2-7; TRBD1 aligns across 7 bases. CDR1 and CDR2 (germline): MGHRA, YSYEKL. The V and J ends lost 6 bases and 4 bases, in that order; junction bases with no gene match: 6. The CDR3 is 13 amino acids. CDR3 in DNA: TGCGCCAGCAGTCTCGACAGGGCTTACGAGCAGTACTTC. It translates to CASSLDRAYEQYF.

The table lists this clone with many counts. The chain recombines TRBV28 with TRBJ2-3, with 15 bases identical to TRBD2. J lost 3 bases, V lost 5 bases, and 12 bases had no gene match. This CDR3 spans 19 amino acids. CDR1 is MDHEN and CDR2 is SYDVKM in the germline V gene. Here the CDR3 reads CASSDTTGTSGRWTDTQYF. CDR3 nucleotide sequence: TGTGCCAGCAGTGACACTACCGGGACTAGCGGGAGGTGGACAGATACGCAGTATTTT.

This clone has a count of ten or more. The CDR3 protein is CASSTRQRTEAFF. The CDR3 nucleotides read TGTGCCAGCTCAACACGACAGAGAACTGAAGCTTTCTTT. The J gene is TRBJ1-1, the V gene TRBV18, with D possibly matching TRBD1 (5 bases). V was trimmed by 5 bases and J by 5 bases, leaving 12 bases between them. The germline V gene has CDR1 KGHSH and CDR2 LQKENI. This CDR3 is 13 amino acids long.